The rows below give T cell receptor beta chains drawn from one sample of a study of blood T cell repertoires in COVID-19. Clones were sequenced by immunoSEQ multiplex PCR, and TCRdb holds only the in-frame ones, with some missing. Among more than 50,000 clones listed, around 83% were seen once. The sample taken for sequencing was peripheral blood. These receptors were taken from a woman in her fifties or sixties with acute or convalescent COVID-19. Both conserved end residues are part of each CDR3. A D gene is named only where the DNA matches it firmly. Rows give clone size only sometimes, using once, few, many, or a class for an expanded clone.

clone size: -; J gene: TRBJ1-2; V gene: TRBV23-1; D gene: -; CDR3 DNA: TGCGCCAGCAGTCAATCCGATCGGGGTTGGGCTAATGGCTACACCTTC; CDR3 protein: CASSQSDRGWANGYTF
clone size: -; J gene: TRBJ2-3; V gene: TRBV9; D gene: TRBD2; CDR3 DNA: TGTGCCAGCAGCGTGACTAGCGGGACCACAGATACGCAGTATTTT; CDR3 protein: CASSVTSGTTDTQYF
clone size: -; J gene: TRBJ1-6; V gene: TRBV28; D gene: -; CDR3 DNA: TGTGCCAGCAGAGTGGGGGGGAATTCACCCCTCCACTTT; CDR3 protein: CASRVGGNSPLHF
clone size: -; J gene: TRBJ1-2; V gene: TRBV18; D gene: TRBD1; CDR3 DNA: TGTGCCAGCACGGGGGACAGGGACGACTATGGCTACACCTTC; CDR3 protein: CASTGDRDDYGYTF
clone size: -; J gene: TRBJ2-7; V gene: TRBV21-1; D gene: -; CDR3 DNA: TGTGCCAGCAGCAAATTTTCCGCGACAGCCGAAGAGCAGTACTTC; CDR3 protein: CASSKFSATAEEQYF
clone size: -; J gene: TRBJ1-1; V gene: TRBV12-5; D gene: -; CDR3 DNA: TGTGCTAGTGGCCTCTCAGGGGCCCTGGGCACTGAAGCTTTCTTT; CDR3 protein: CASGLSGALGTEAFF
clone size: -; J gene: TRBJ2-1; V gene: TRBV30; D gene: TRBD2; CDR3 DNA: TGTGCCTGGAGTGTAGGCGGGACTATCATAAATGAGCAGTTCTTC; CDR3 protein: CAWSVGGTIINEQFF
clone size: -; J gene: TRBJ1-2; V gene: TRBV28; D gene: -; CDR3 DNA: TGTGCCAGCAAGCCGGCAGCCCTAGAGTATGGCTACACCTTC; CDR3 protein: CASKPAALEYGYTF
clone size: -; J gene: TRBJ2-2; V gene: TRBV19; D gene: -; CDR3 DNA: TGTGCCAGTAGTCCTAGACGGGGAAGCACCGGGGAGCTGTTTTTT; CDR3 protein: CASSPRRGSTGELFF
clone size: -; J gene: TRBJ1-1; V gene: TRBV12-3/TRBV12-4; D gene: -; CDR3 DNA: TGTGCCAGCAGTTTAGGGAGCACTGAAGCTTTCTTT; CDR3 protein: CASSLGSTEAFF
clone size: -; J gene: TRBJ2-4; V gene: TRBV4-2; D gene: TRBD1; CDR3 DNA: TGTGCCAGCAGCCATGATCCCAAAACAGGGGGCGTACGGAACATTCAGTACTTC; CDR3 protein: CASSHDPKTGGVRNIQYF
clone size: -; J gene: TRBJ1-1; V gene: TRBV3-1/TRBV3-2; D gene: TRBD1; CDR3 DNA: TGTGCCAGCAGCTCCGGACAGGTCTTTGAAGCTTTCTTT; CDR3 protein: CASSSGQVFEAFF
clone size: few; J gene: TRBJ2-5; V gene: TRBV7-9; D gene: -; CDR3 DNA: TGTGCCACATACAGGGGAGGACAGGAGACCCAGTACTTC; CDR3 protein: CATYRGGQETQYF
clone size: -; J gene: TRBJ2-7; V gene: TRBV12-3/TRBV12-4; D gene: -; CDR3 DNA: TGTGCCAGCACCAGAAATGCCTACGAGCAGTACTTC; CDR3 protein: CASTRNAYEQYF
clone size: few; J gene: TRBJ1-6; V gene: TRBV3-1/TRBV3-2; D gene: TRBD1; CDR3 DNA: TGTGCCAGCAAGAACAGGGGGGGATGGTATAATTCACCCCTCCACTTT; CDR3 protein: CASKNRGGWYNSPLHF
clone size: -; J gene: TRBJ2-1; V gene: TRBV7-3; D gene: TRBD2; CDR3 DNA: TGTGCCAGCAGCCAAATGGCCGGCGGGGGGCATTATGAGCAGTTCTTC; CDR3 protein: CASSQMAGGGHYEQFF
clone size: -; J gene: TRBJ1-2; V gene: TRBV19; D gene: -; CDR3 DNA: TGTGCCAGTAGTACCCTAAACACGGAGAGCGGCTACACCTTC; CDR3 protein: CASSTLNTESGYTF
clone size: -; J gene: TRBJ2-7; V gene: TRBV28; D gene: -; CDR3 DNA: TGTGCCAGCAGTTCCCCTTTAGGGGTATGGGAGCAGTACTTC; CDR3 protein: CASSSPLGVWEQYF
clone size: -; J gene: TRBJ2-1; V gene: TRBV7-2; D gene: -; CDR3 DNA: TGTGCCAGCAGCCCCACGCGGGACTACAATGAGCAGTTCTTC; CDR3 protein: CASSPTRDYNEQFF
clone size: -; J gene: TRBJ2-4; V gene: TRBV2; D gene: TRBD1; CDR3 DNA: TGTGCCAGCAGTGCCTCCCGGGGACAGGGAAACATTCAGTACTTC; CDR3 protein: CASSASRGQGNIQYF
clone size: -; J gene: TRBJ1-1; V gene: TRBV29-1; D gene: -; CDR3 DNA: TGCAGCGTGATAGATTCGGGACTGCAGAACACTGAAGCTTTCTTT; CDR3 protein: CSVIDSGLQNTEAFF
clone size: -; J gene: TRBJ1-1; V gene: TRBV7-9; D gene: TRBD1; CDR3 DNA: TGTGCCAGCAGCTTAGGATTATTCAGGGGGCTAGGCACTGAAGCTTTCTTT; CDR3 protein: CASSLGLFRGLGTEAFF
clone size: -; J gene: TRBJ1-5; V gene: TRBV29-1; D gene: TRBD1; CDR3 DNA: TGCAGCGTTGCGACAGGGTCCCATCAGCCCCAGCATTTT; CDR3 protein: CSVATGSHQPQHF
clone size: -; J gene: TRBJ2-1; V gene: TRBV4-2; D gene: TRBD2; CDR3 DNA: TGTGCCAGCAGCACCCGGACTAGCGGGGGACCCAACAATGAGCAGTTCTTC; CDR3 protein: CASSTRTSGGPNNEQFF
clone size: -; J gene: TRBJ1-6; V gene: TRBV7-3; D gene: -; CDR3 DNA: TGTGCCAGCAGCTTTCACAGGGTTGGGTCACCCCTCCACTTT; CDR3 protein: CASSFHRVGSPLHF
clone size: once; J gene: TRBJ2-5; V gene: TRBV11-2; D gene: -; CDR3 DNA: TGTGCCAGCAGCTTAGGGGCTAGAGGGGGCCAAGAGACCCAGTACTTC; CDR3 protein: CASSLGARGGQETQYF
clone size: -; J gene: TRBJ2-4; V gene: TRBV28; D gene: TRBD2; CDR3 DNA: TGTGCCAGCAGTTTGGGGGGGTCACCCAAAAACATTCAGTACTTC; CDR3 protein: CASSLGGSPKNIQYF
clone size: -; J gene: TRBJ2-7; V gene: TRBV7-9; D gene: -; CDR3 DNA: TGTGCCAGCAGCTCCGGGGCCTACGAGCAGTACTTC; CDR3 protein: CASSSGAYEQYF
clone size: -; J gene: TRBJ2-7; V gene: TRBV15; D gene: -; CDR3 DNA: TGTGCCACCAGCAGAGAAACAGTCGACTACGAGCAGTACTTC; CDR3 protein: CATSRETVDYEQYF
clone size: -; J gene: TRBJ1-6; V gene: TRBV5-1; D gene: TRBD1; CDR3 DNA: TGCGCCAGCAGATCCGGACAGGGTTCTGAAAACTCTAATTCACCCCTCCACTTT; CDR3 protein: CASRSGQGSENSNSPLHF
clone size: -; J gene: TRBJ2-7; V gene: TRBV6-5; D gene: -; CDR3 DNA: TGTGCCAGCAGTACCGCCGGGGTTCACGAGCAGTACTTC; CDR3 protein: CASSTAGVHEQYF
clone size: -; J gene: TRBJ1-1; V gene: TRBV18; D gene: TRBD1; CDR3 DNA: TGTGCCAGCTCACCATCGGCTAGAGGGGGCCGGGGCACTGAAGCTTTCTTT; CDR3 protein: CASSPSARGGRGTEAFF
clone size: -; J gene: TRBJ2-3; V gene: TRBV6-6; D gene: -; CDR3 DNA: TGTGCCAGCAGTTACTCGCGGGGCACAGATACGCAGTATTTT; CDR3 protein: CASSYSRGTDTQYF
clone size: -; J gene: TRBJ2-5; V gene: TRBV10-3; D gene: TRBD1; CDR3 DNA: TGTGCCACCTCAGGGGGGACAGGGCCCTCGAAGACCCAGTACTTC; CDR3 protein: CATSGGTGPSKTQYF
clone size: -; J gene: TRBJ1-3; V gene: TRBV11-2; D gene: -; CDR3 DNA: TGTGCCAGCAGCTTAGAACCTAGCTCTGGAAACACCATATATTTT; CDR3 protein: CASSLEPSSGNTIYF
clone size: -; J gene: TRBJ2-1; V gene: TRBV5-4; D gene: TRBD1; CDR3 DNA: TGTGCCAGCAGCTTGGCGGGACAGAACTACAATGAGCAGTTCTTC; CDR3 protein: CASSLAGQNYNEQFF
clone size: -; J gene: TRBJ1-5; V gene: TRBV2; D gene: -; CDR3 DNA: TGTGCCAGCAGTGCCCGCCAGGGGATGAAGCCCCAGCATTTT; CDR3 protein: CASSARQGMKPQHF
clone size: few; J gene: TRBJ2-5; V gene: TRBV10-2; D gene: TRBD2; CDR3 DNA: TGCGCCAGCACTGAAAAACACCTAGCGGGAGACCAAGAGACCCAGTACTTC; CDR3 protein: CASTEKHLAGDQETQYF
clone size: -; J gene: TRBJ2-3; V gene: TRBV7-2; D gene: TRBD1; CDR3 DNA: TGTGCCAGCAGCAAAGTAAGGACAGGTGCTAGCACAGATACGCAGTATTTT; CDR3 protein: CASSKVRTGASTDTQYF
clone size: -; J gene: TRBJ2-5; V gene: TRBV11-2; D gene: -; CDR3 DNA: TGTGCCAGCACCCCAAGGGGGGGACGGATGTATGTGAAGACCCAGTACTTC; CDR3 protein: CASTPRGGRMYVKTQYF
clone size: few; J gene: TRBJ1-2; V gene: TRBV7-3; D gene: -; CDR3 DNA: TGTGCCAGCAGCTTAACGGGTCGGGGGGCGGACCGCGAGGGCTACACCTTC; CDR3 protein: CASSLTGRGADREGYTF
clone size: -; J gene: TRBJ1-3; V gene: TRBV5-1; D gene: -; CDR3 DNA: TGCGCCAGCAGCTTGACAGCGGACCGAAACACCATATATTTT; CDR3 protein: CASSLTADRNTIYF
clone size: -; J gene: TRBJ2-1; V gene: TRBV19; D gene: TRBD2; CDR3 DNA: TGTGCCAGTACGACTAGCGGTTACAATGAGCAGTTCTTC; CDR3 protein: CASTTSGYNEQFF
clone size: -; J gene: TRBJ2-7; V gene: TRBV3-1/TRBV3-2; D gene: -; CDR3 DNA: TGTGCCAGCAGTACTCATGGGCGCTACGAGCAGTACTTC; CDR3 protein: CASSTHGRYEQYF
clone size: -; J gene: TRBJ1-1; V gene: TRBV30; D gene: -; CDR3 DNA: TGTGCCTGGAGTTGGGGCAGGGCGAGGATTAACACTGAAGCTTTCTTT; CDR3 protein: CAWSWGRARINTEAFF
clone size: -; J gene: TRBJ1-5; V gene: TRBV27; D gene: -; CDR3 DNA: TGTGCCAGCAGTTTATCAGGGCAGGGACAGCCCCAGCATTTT; CDR3 protein: CASSLSGQGQPQHF
clone size: few; J gene: TRBJ1-5; V gene: TRBV4-2; D gene: TRBD1; CDR3 DNA: TGTGCCAGCAGCCAAGGTGTTCAGGGGGGAAATCAGCCCCAGCATTTT; CDR3 protein: CASSQGVQGGNQPQHF
clone size: -; J gene: TRBJ1-2; V gene: TRBV18; D gene: TRBD1; CDR3 DNA: TGTGCCAGCTCACCACAGCAGGGGGACGGCAGCATTACCTTC; CDR3 protein: CASSPQQGDGSITF
clone size: -; J gene: TRBJ2-7; V gene: TRBV6-1; D gene: -; CDR3 DNA: TGTGCCAGCAGTGAAGGAGGCTTCTACGAGCAGTACTTC; CDR3 protein: CASSEGGFYEQYF
clone size: -; J gene: TRBJ1-2; V gene: TRBV6-6; D gene: -; CDR3 DNA: TGTGCCAGCAGGCCGAGATCAGGGAATGGATATGGCTACACCTTC; CDR3 protein: CASRPRSGNGYGYTF
clone size: -; J gene: TRBJ2-7; V gene: TRBV3-1/TRBV3-2; D gene: TRBD1; CDR3 DNA: TGTGCCAGCAGCTTTAGACAGGGGAAAGGGAACGAGCAGTACTTC; CDR3 protein: CASSFRQGKGNEQYF
clone size: -; J gene: TRBJ2-5; V gene: TRBV28; D gene: TRBD1; CDR3 DNA: TGTGCCAGCAGGGTAACAGGGGGCGCGGGGGAGACCCAGTACTTC; CDR3 protein: CASRVTGGAGETQYF
clone size: -; J gene: TRBJ1-1; V gene: TRBV7-9; D gene: -; CDR3 DNA: TGTGCCAGCAGCTTGTTTGGGCAGACTGAAGCTTTCTTT; CDR3 protein: CASSLFGQTEAFF